The 11 T cell receptor beta chains listed next were all sequenced from one sample in a study of spatial heterogeneity in lung cancer. TCRdb re-derived calls from the 5' RACE reads in MiXCR, one entry per CDR3 protein. The sample lists a few thousand distinct CDR3 sequences; roughly 6% were seen once. Whole-study findings and limits: In tumors, expanded intratumoral alpha and beta TCR counts tracked mutation counts.

These receptors lack a known antigen. Time point meaning: sample taken at primary tumor resection. The sample was lung tumor tissue, taken at surgery. These receptors all stem from a male donor with early-stage non-small cell lung cancer.

This clonotype qualifies as medium-sized. The chain carries TRBV20-1 and TRBJ2-7; 9 nucleotides agree with TRBD2. There are 15 residues in the CDR3. Germline loops: CDR1 DFQATT, CDR2 SNEGSKA (reference sequence). Trimming cost V 7 bases and J 5 bases; bases outside gene matches: 15. The chain's CDR3 is CSVPRRERGDHEQYF. The CDR3 bases are TGCAGTGTTCCTCGAAGGGAGCGGGGGGACCACGAGCAGTACTTC.

This clonotype is judged medium-sized. The rearrangement joins TRBV6-1 to TRBJ2-1; 8 bases line up with TRBD2. The CDR3 has 15 amino acids. The trim removed 4 bases at V and 2 bases at J, leaving 4 bases unmatched. Germline values: CDR1 MNHNS, CDR2 SASEGT. CDR3 DNA: TGTGCCAGCAGTGTCCTAGCGGGCGCCTACAATGAGCAGTTCTTC. This encodes CASSVLAGAYNEQFF.

By share, this clonotype ranks as medium-sized. The gene calls are TRBV7-8 and TRBJ2-3; D gene uncertain. Trimming took off 5 bases at V and 0 bases at J, with 9 bases between the two ends. Germline loops: CDR1 SGHVS, CDR2 FQNEAQ. This CDR3 contains 14 residues. CDR3 protein: CASSRPYSTDTQYF. Written as DNA, the CDR3 is TGTGCCAGCAGCCGACCTTATAGCACAGATACGCAGTATTTT.

The rearrangement links TRBV12-3 or TRBV12-4 to TRBJ2-5; 9 bases map to TRBD2. CDR3 length: 14 residues. V trimming: 7 bases; J trimming: 5 bases; junction bases outside the gene matches: 8. As DNA, the CDR3 is TGTGCCAGCAATATAGCGGGGGTCTCGGAGACCCAGTACTTC. Its protein product is CASNIAGVSETQYF.

By frequency in the sample, this clonotype is medium-sized (0.01 to 0.1%). The chain couples TRBV7-2 to TRBJ2-7; 9 bases line up with TRBD2. The germline CDR1 and CDR2 sequences are SGHTA and FQGNSA. V trimming: 1 base; J trimming: 0 bases; junction bases outside the gene matches: 7. CDR3 length: 17 amino acids. CDR3 sequence reads: CASSLGYVAGASYEQYF. DNA of the CDR3: TGTGCCAGCAGCTTAGGATACGTAGCGGGGGCCTCCTACGAGCAGTACTTC.

This clonotype was detected many times. V is TRBV20-1 and J is TRBJ2-1, with TRBD2 as a possible D gene (5 bases). Germline-derived CDR1 and CDR2 are DFQATT and SNEGSKA (reference sequence). The CDR3 is made up of 17 amino acids. Trimming left V 5 bases short and J 4 bases short, with 24 bases between. CDR3 nucleotides: TGCAGTGCTCAGCCGCCCAAAAAGCGGACGACTTACAATGAGCAGTTCTTC. This translates into CSAQPPKKRTTYNEQFF.

This clonotype was seen a handful of times. V gene TRBV12-3 or TRBV12-4 combines with J gene TRBJ1-1; no definite D call. The V gene lost 1 base and the J gene lost 5 bases, with 11 bases spanning the gap. The CDR3 covers 14 residues. The DNA of the CDR3 is TGTGCCAGCAGTTTAGGCAGGCCGGGTACTGAAGCTTTCTTT. This encodes CASSLGRPGTEAFF.

This clonotype is medium-sized (0.01 to 0.1%). The genes are TRBV11-2 and TRBJ1-4; D is uncertain. The CDR3 is 16 residues long. Trimming shortened V by 1 base and J by 0 bases, and 9 bases separated the two germline ends. Germline V gives CDR1 SGHAT, CDR2 FQNNGV. CDR3 sequence (DNA): TGTGCCAGCAGCTTAGGAGGCCCCCCAACTAATGAAAAACTGTTTTTT. Its protein product is CASSLGGPPTNEKLFF. Variable domain in full (rest from reference TRBV11-2 and TRBJ1-4): EAGVAQSPRYKIIEKRQSVAFWCNPISGHATLYWYQQILGQGPKLLIQFQNNGVVDDSQLPKDRFSAERLKGVDSTLKIQPAKLEDSAVYLCASSLGGPPTNEKLFFGSGTQLSVL.

This chain links TRBV6-5 with TRBJ1-3; the D is unclear. Trimming left V 6 bases short and J 0 bases short, with 12 bases between. CDR1 and CDR2 from the germline V gene are MNHEY and SVGAGI. The CDR3 is made up of 15 amino acids. The CDR3 nucleotides read TGTGCCAGCAGCTCCCAGAGGGTCTCTGGAAACACCATATATTTT. It yields the protein CASSSQRVSGNTIYF.

This clonotype rates as medium-sized. This chain links TRBV29-1 with TRBJ2-7; D may correspond to TRBD1 or TRBD2 (5 bases each). The CDR3 is 14 residues long. The V and J ends lost 3 bases and 2 bases respectively, with 14 bases between them. The germline V gene has CDR1 SQVTM and CDR2 ANQGSEA. CDR3 sequence: CSVDFGTDAYEQYF. In DNA, the CDR3 is TGCAGCGTTGATTTCGGGACCGACGCCTACGAGCAGTACTTC.

By share, this clonotype counts as medium-sized. The rearrangement uses TRBV16 and TRBJ2-7, with D perhaps TRBD1 or TRBD2 (5 bases each). Germline V gene data show CDR1 as KGHSY and CDR2 as FQNENV. The CDR3 is 15 amino acids. Trimming took 2 bases from V and 6 from J, leaving 17 bases between them. The CDR3 region has the DNA TGTGCCAGCAGCCAAATAGGGACGGATCCGGGCGAGCAGTACTTC. Its translation is CASSQIGTDPGEQYF. Variable domain in full (rest from reference TRBV16 and TRBJ2-7): GEEVAQTPKHLVRGEGQKAKLYCAPIKGHSYVFWYQQVLKNEFKFLISFQNENVFDETGMPKERFSAKCLPNSPCSLEIQATKLEDSAVYFCASSQIGTDPGEQYFGPGTRLTVT.